The next 27 T cell receptor beta chains were all read from a single sample in a study. TCRdb ran MiXCR on the RT-PCR reads and lists one entry per CDR3 protein. The sample holds about 680,000 distinct CDR3 sequences, 14% seen once. Sequencing was carried out using memory CD4+ T cells from blood. The receptors derive from a female donor in good health, serving as a healthy control.

This clonotype was seen only a few times. The chain combines TRBV20-1 with TRBJ2-3, with D tentatively TRBD2 (6 bases). V lost 5 bases to trimming and J lost 0 bases, with 15 bases between them. This CDR3 contains 15 residues. Per germline, CDR1 DFQATT and CDR2 SNEGSKA (reference sequence). The chain's CDR3 is CSAPVLAQSTDTQYF. CDR3 nucleotide sequence: TGCAGTGCTCCGGTTCTAGCGCAGAGCACAGATACGCAGTATTTT.

This clonotype was seen only a few times. This chain connects TRBV3-1 to TRBJ2-1; no firm D call. V was pared by 4 bases and J by 5 bases, with 12 bases between. The CDR3 covers 14 residues. Germline V gene data show CDR1 as LGHDT and CDR2 as YNNKEL (reference sequence). The CDR3 DNA reads as TGTGCCAGCAGCCTGACATGGGCTGACAATGAGCAGTTCTTC. Residues: CASSLTWADNEQFF.

Only one count was recorded for this clonotype. The rearrangement uses TRBV24-1 and TRBJ1-1, with 7 bases aligning to TRBD1. The CDR3 runs to 13 residues. Germline V gene lookup returns CDR1 KGHDR and CDR2 SFDVKD. The ends lost 8 bases at V and 8 bases at J; junction bases unmatched: 10. Here the CDR3 DNA reads TGTGCCACCATGGTACCGGGGACAGAGGAAGCTTTCTTT. Translating it yields CATMVPGTEEAFF.

The rearrangement links TRBV3-1 to TRBJ2-1, with unresolved D. The germline gives CDR1 LGHDT, CDR2 YNNKEL (reference sequence). V lost 8 bases and J lost 5, with 7 bases in between. The CDR3 extends over 11 amino acids. CDR3: CASRMNNEQFF. The CDR3 DNA sequence: TGTGCCAGCCGGATGAACAATGAGCAGTTCTTC.

This clonotype occurred a few times. This sequence joins TRBV2 and TRBJ2-2; D remains unclear. The CDR3 contains 15 residues. Trimming shortened V by 7 bases and J by 3 bases, and 15 bases separated the two germline ends. The V gene's germline CDR1 is SNHLY and CDR2 FYNNEI. The CDR3 bases are TGTGCCAGCACTCGACGCATCCATGACACCGGGGAGCTGTTTTTT. It specifies CASTRRIHDTGELFF.

A few counts support this clonotype. The chain couples TRBV5-4 to TRBJ2-7; a possible D gene is TRBD2 (5 bases). From germline, CDR1 is SGHNT and CDR2 YYREEE (reference sequence). There are 14 residues in the CDR3. The V gene lost 4 bases and the J gene lost 0 bases, with 11 bases spanning the gap. The CDR3 nucleotides are TGTGCCAGCAGCAAAGAGGGTCTCTCCTACGAGCAGTACTTC. It translates to CASSKEGLSYEQYF.

The chain is built from TRBV20-1 and TRBJ1-2; 8 nucleotides match TRBD1. This CDR3 spans 15 amino acids. Germline V CDR1 and CDR2: DFQATT, SNEGSKA (reference sequence). V lost 1 base to trimming and J lost 2 bases; unmatched junction nucleotides: 6. The CDR3 protein is CSARGSGDRNYGYTF. CDR3 sequence (DNA): TGCAGTGCTAGAGGGTCGGGGGACAGGAACTATGGCTACACCTTC.

The chain employs TRBV10-3 and TRBJ2-1, with TRBD2 identical over 10 bases. CDR3 size: 19 residues. V lost 3 bases to trimming and J lost 0 bases; unmatched junction nucleotides: 11. Germline values: CDR1 ENHRY, CDR2 SYGVKD. The CDR3 here is CAISEGAGGLSVSYNEQFF. Written as DNA, the CDR3 is TGTGCCATCAGTGAAGGAGCGGGAGGGCTATCCGTCTCCTACAATGAGCAGTTCTTC.

This clonotype was observed a handful of times. The CDR3 loop reads CASSTPGVSGNTIYF. The CDR3 DNA is TGTGCCAGCAGCACCCCAGGGGTCTCTGGAAACACCATATATTTT. This chain uses TRBV7-9 with TRBJ1-3; D might be TRBD1 (6 bases). Trimming shortened V by 5 bases and J by 0 bases, and 11 bases separated the two germline ends. The CDR3 has 15 amino acids. Germline V CDR1 and CDR2: SEHNR, FQNEAQ (reference sequence).

This clonotype was seen more than once but under ten times. This chain connects TRBV7-2 to TRBJ2-7; D might be TRBD1 (5 bases). This CDR3 comprises 17 residues. Between the trimmed V and J ends, which lost 5 bases and 0 bases, there was a span of 20 bases. Germline CDR1 and CDR2: SGHTA and FQGNSA. Written as DNA, the CDR3 is TGTGCCAGCAGCGCGACCTCACAGGCCCTTAACTCCTACGAGCAGTACTTC. It encodes CASSATSQALNSYEQYF.

This clonotype has a handful of counts. The chain combines TRBV6-6 with TRBJ1-5; D is uncertain. The CDR3 contains 14 residues. V gave up 0 bases and J gave up 3 bases, with 6 bases separating them. Germline loops: CDR1 MNHNY, CDR2 SVGAGI (reference sequence). CDR3 amino acids: CASSYSPYNQPQHF. The DNA of the CDR3 is TGTGCCAGCAGTTACTCGCCCTACAATCAGCCCCAGCATTTT.

In its sample, this clonotype was seen many times. The V call is TRBV27, the J call TRBJ2-2; the D is unclear. The CDR3 runs 13 residues. V lost 5 bases to trimming and J lost 0 bases, with 4 bases between them. CDR1 MNHEY and CDR2 SMNVEV come from the germline V gene (reference sequence). The CDR3 loop is CASSPTNTGELFF. The CDR3 DNA sequence: TGTGCCAGCAGTCCGACGAACACCGGGGAGCTGTTTTTT.

The chain carries TRBV7-2 and TRBJ1-5; D not resolved. The V gene lost 3 bases and the J gene lost 4 bases, with 7 bases spanning the gap. The CDR3 is 13 residues long. CDR1 is SGHTA, CDR2 FQGNSA, per germline. CDR3 DNA sequence: TGTGCCAGCAGCTTTTCCCATAATCAGCCCCAGCATTTT. Its protein is CASSFSHNQPQHF.

This clonotype was counted a few times. The chain combines TRBV24-1 with TRBJ2-1, with TRBD1 matching 9 bases. V trimming: 3 bases; J trimming: 5 bases; junction bases outside the gene matches: 7. Germline assignment: CDR1 KGHDR and CDR2 SFDVKD. This CDR3 is built from 16 residues. The CDR3 bases are TGTGCCACCAGTGATCCGACAGGGGGTCGGAACAATGAGCAGTTCTTC. Amino acid sequence: CATSDPTGGRNNEQFF.

The V and J genes are TRBV12-3 or TRBV12-4 and TRBJ2-1, with 7 bases identical to TRBD1. CDR3 length: 15 amino acids. The junction had 16 bases not matched to a gene; V was cut back by 11 bases and J by 6 bases. CDR3 DNA sequence: TGTGCCTGTGTTGACCGGGACAGTGGTTCCAATGAGCAGTTCTTC. Amino acid sequence: CACVDRDSGSNEQFF.

V and J are TRBV4-2 and TRBJ1-6; TRBD1 matches at 11 bases. The germline V gene encodes CDR1 LGHNA and CDR2 YNFKEQ. V was pared by 1 base and J by 5 bases, with 7 bases of the junction left unmatched. The CDR3 extends over 18 amino acids. CDR3: CASSQVKGTGGDNSPLHF. CDR3 nucleotide sequence: TGTGCCAGCAGCCAAGTTAAAGGGACAGGGGGGGATAATTCACCCCTCCACTTT.

For the CDR3, the DNA is TGTGCCAGCAGCGCAACAGGGGAAGCCTACAATGAGCAGTTCTTC. It is translated as CASSATGEAYNEQFF. The V gene is TRBV9, the J gene TRBJ2-1, with 7 bases that match TRBD1. The CDR3 has 15 residues. Per germline, CDR1 SGDLS and CDR2 YYNGEE. The J segment lost 2 bases and the V segment lost 3 bases, leaving 5 bases of the junction unmatched.

This clonotype was found a few times. The gene calls are TRBV6-5 and TRBJ2-1; D assignment may be TRBD1 or TRBD2 (5 bases each). The CDR3 totals 17 residues. CDR1 and CDR2 from the germline V gene are MNHEY and SVGAGI. Trimming took 2 bases from V and 4 from J, leaving 18 bases between them. The DNA for the CDR3 is TGTGCCAGCAGTTACCACGCCACAGGATGGGGGTACAATGAGCAGTTCTTC. It yields the protein CASSYHATGWGYNEQFF.

This clonotype occurred many times. The chain is built from TRBV5-1 and TRBJ2-1, with D possibly matching TRBD2 (5 bases). V was trimmed by 4 bases and J by 12 bases, leaving 20 bases between them. The germline gives CDR1 SGHRS, CDR2 YFSETQ. The CDR3 is 14 amino acids. This CDR3 reads CASSLSGLAAGQFF. The CDR3 nucleotides read TGCGCCAGCAGCCTGAGTGGGCTAGCCGCTGGGCAGTTCTTC.

This clonotype turned up a few times. The V call is TRBV3-1, the J call TRBJ2-2; no clear D gene. This CDR3 is built from 13 residues. V lost 1 base, J lost 9 bases, and 9 bases lay in between. From germline, CDR1 is LGHDT and CDR2 YNNKEL (reference sequence). This CDR3 is CASSQAFGRELFF. The CDR3 nucleotides are TGTGCCAGCAGCCAAGCCTTCGGGCGGGAGCTGTTTTTT.

The chain has TRBV6-2 or TRBV6-3 and TRBJ1-4; D perhaps matches TRBD1 (6 bases). Germline V gives CDR1 MNHEY, CDR2 SVGEGT. The CDR3 has 15 amino acids. The V gene lost 2 bases and the J gene lost 5 bases, with 12 bases spanning the gap. CDR3 sequence (DNA): TGTGCCAGCAGTTACACCGGACAGCCGAATGAAAAACTGTTTTTT. Protein product: CASSYTGQPNEKLFF.

The CDR3 DNA is TGCGCCAGCTCAACAAGCGACTCCTACGAGCAGTACTTC. Its protein is CASSTSDSYEQYF. The chain uses TRBV5-1 and TRBJ2-7; no reliable D call. Germline CDR1 and CDR2: SGHRS and YFSETQ. This CDR3 comprises 13 residues. The V and J ends lost 7 bases and 0 bases respectively, with 11 bases between them.

This clonotype was counted a few times. The V and J genes are TRBV10-3 and TRBJ2-7, with TRBD2 identical over 11 bases. The V and J ends lost 4 bases and 5 bases, in that order; junction bases with no gene match: 7. This CDR3 is 15 amino acids long. Germline V gives CDR1 ENHRY, CDR2 SYGVKD. CDR3 region: CAISVSSGRADEQYF. CDR3 nucleotides: TGTGCCATCAGTGTAAGTAGCGGGAGGGCCGACGAGCAGTACTTC.

The genes are TRBV28 and TRBJ2-1; 9 nucleotides agree with TRBD2. V lost 5 bases, J lost 9 bases, and 17 bases stayed unmatched. Germline V gene data show CDR1 as MDHEN and CDR2 as SYDVKM. This CDR3 spans 17 amino acids. The CDR3 is CASSPMAGGVQRGEQFF. In nucleotides, the CDR3 is TGTGCCAGCAGTCCCATGGCGGGAGGGGTACAAAGGGGTGAGCAGTTCTTC.

V usage is TRBV12-3 or TRBV12-4 and J usage is TRBJ1-1; TRBD1 might be the D (6 bases). The CDR3 length is 13 residues. V dropped 5 bases and J dropped 7 bases, with 14 bases sitting between them. For the CDR3, the DNA is TGTGCCAGCAGTAACAGGGTGTCGGATGAAGCTTTCTTT. Translation: CASSNRVSDEAFF.

This clonotype was counted many times. The gene calls are TRBV5-1 and TRBJ2-5, with D perhaps matching TRBD1 (6 bases). The CDR3 is 15 residues long. Germline V gene data show CDR1 as SGHRS and CDR2 as YFSETQ. V was clipped by 2 bases and J by 4 bases, with 15 bases between them. CDR3 amino acids: CASSFKGGESETQYF. The CDR3 DNA follows: TGCGCCAGCAGCTTTAAAGGGGGTGAATCAGAGACCCAGTACTTC.

This clonotype was counted many times. The chain combines TRBV5-1 with TRBJ2-7; D not resolved. This CDR3 has 13 amino acids. V was pared by 4 bases and J by 4 bases, with 12 bases between. Germline values: CDR1 SGHRS, CDR2 YFSETQ. CDR3 region: CASSLNPQYEQYF. CDR3 bases: TGCGCCAGCAGCCTCAATCCACAGTACGAGCAGTACTTC.